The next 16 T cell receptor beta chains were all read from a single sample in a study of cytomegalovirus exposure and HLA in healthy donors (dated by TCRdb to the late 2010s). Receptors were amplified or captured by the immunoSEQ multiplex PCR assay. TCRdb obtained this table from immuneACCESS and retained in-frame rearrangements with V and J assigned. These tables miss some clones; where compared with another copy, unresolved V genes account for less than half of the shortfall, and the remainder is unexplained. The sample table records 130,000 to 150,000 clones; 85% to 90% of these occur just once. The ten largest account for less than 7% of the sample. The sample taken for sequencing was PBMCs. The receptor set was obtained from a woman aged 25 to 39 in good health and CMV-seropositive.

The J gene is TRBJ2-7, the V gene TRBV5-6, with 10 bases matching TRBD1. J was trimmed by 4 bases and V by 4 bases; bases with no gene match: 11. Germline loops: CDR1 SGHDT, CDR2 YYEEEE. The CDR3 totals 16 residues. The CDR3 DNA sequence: TGTGCCAGCAGCCTTTCGACAGGGGGCCTAGGTTACGAGCAGTACTTC. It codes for CASSLSTGGLGYEQYF.

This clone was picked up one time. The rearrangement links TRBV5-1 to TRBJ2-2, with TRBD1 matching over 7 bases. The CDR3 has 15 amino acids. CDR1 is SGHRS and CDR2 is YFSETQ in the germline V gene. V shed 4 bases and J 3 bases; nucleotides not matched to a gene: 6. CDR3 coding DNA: TGCGCCAGCAGCCCCGACAGGGCTTACACCGGGGAGCTGTTTTTT. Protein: CASSPDRAYTGELFF. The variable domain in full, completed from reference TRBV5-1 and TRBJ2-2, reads KAGVTQTPRYLIKTRGQQVTLSCSPISGHRSVSWYQQTPGQGLQFLFEYFSETQRNKGNFPGRFSGRQFSNSRSEMNVSTLELGDSALYLCASSPDRAYTGELFFGEGSRLTVL.

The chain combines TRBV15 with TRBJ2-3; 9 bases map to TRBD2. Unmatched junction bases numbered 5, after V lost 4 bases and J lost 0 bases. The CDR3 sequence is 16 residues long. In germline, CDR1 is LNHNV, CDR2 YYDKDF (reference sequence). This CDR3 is CATSTWTSASTDTQYF. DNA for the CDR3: TGTGCCACCAGCACTTGGACTAGCGCAAGCACAGATACGCAGTATTTT.

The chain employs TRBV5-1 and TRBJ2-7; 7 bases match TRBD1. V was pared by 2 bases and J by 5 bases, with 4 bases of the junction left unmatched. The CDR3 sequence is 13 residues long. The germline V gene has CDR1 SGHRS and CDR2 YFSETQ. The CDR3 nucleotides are TGCGCCAGCAGCTTAGGGGGCCCCCACGAGCAGTACTTC. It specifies CASSLGGPHEQYF.

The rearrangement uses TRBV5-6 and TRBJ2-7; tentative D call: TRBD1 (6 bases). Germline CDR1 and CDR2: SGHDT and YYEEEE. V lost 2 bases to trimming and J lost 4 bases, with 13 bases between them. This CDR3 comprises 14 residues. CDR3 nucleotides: TGTGCCAGCAGCTTCGGACAGACGAAGTACGAGCAGTACTTC. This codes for CASSFGQTKYEQYF. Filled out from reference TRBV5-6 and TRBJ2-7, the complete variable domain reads DAGVTQSPTHLIKTRGQQVTLRCSPKSGHDTVSWYQQALGQGPQFIFQYYEEEERQRGNFPDRFSGHQFPNYSSELNVNALLLGDSALYLCASSFGQTKYEQYFGPGTRLTVT.

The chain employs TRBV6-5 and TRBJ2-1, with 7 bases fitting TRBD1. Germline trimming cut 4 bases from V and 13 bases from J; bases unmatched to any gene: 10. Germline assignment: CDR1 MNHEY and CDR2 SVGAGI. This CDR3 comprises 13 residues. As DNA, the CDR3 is TGTGCCAGCAGTTCTACAGGGGTCGAAGCTCAGTTCTTC. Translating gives CASSSTGVEAQFF.

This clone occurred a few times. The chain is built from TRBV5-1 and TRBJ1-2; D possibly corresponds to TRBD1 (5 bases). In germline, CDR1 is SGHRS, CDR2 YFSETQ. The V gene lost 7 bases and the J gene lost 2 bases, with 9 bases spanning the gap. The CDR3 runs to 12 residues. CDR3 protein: CASSDSNYGYTF. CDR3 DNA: TGCGCCAGCTCCGACAGCAACTATGGCTACACCTTC.

The DNA of the CDR3 is TGTGCCAGCATCAAGGGGGGGAGCTCCTACGAGCAGTACTTC. This translates into CASIKGGSSYEQYF. The chain links TRBV28 to TRBJ2-7, with D possibly matching TRBD2 (7 bases). Germline V gene lookup returns CDR1 MDHEN and CDR2 SYDVKM. Trimming took off 7 bases at V and 0 bases at J, with 13 bases between the two ends. The CDR3 extends over 14 amino acids.

The CDR3 DNA sequence: TGTGCCAGCAGTTTCGGACTTCAAATCGGGGGGCAGTATTTT. Translation gives CASSFGLQIGGQYF. This chain connects TRBV28 to TRBJ2-3; D is possibly TRBD2 (6 bases). With 3 bases removed from V and 11 bases from J, the gap between germline ends came to 18 bases. CDR3 length equals 14 residues. Germline loops: CDR1 MDHEN, CDR2 SYDVKM.

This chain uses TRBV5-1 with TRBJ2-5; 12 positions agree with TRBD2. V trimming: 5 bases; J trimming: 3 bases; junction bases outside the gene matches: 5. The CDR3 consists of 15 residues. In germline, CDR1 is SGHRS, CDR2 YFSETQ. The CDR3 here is CASRLASGREETQYF. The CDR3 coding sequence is TGCGCCAGCAGGCTAGCTAGCGGGAGGGAAGAGACCCAGTACTTC.

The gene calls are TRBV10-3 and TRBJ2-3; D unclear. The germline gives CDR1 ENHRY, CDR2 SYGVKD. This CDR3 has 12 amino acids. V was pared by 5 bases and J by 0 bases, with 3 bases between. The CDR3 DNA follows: TGTGCCATCAGTACTAGCACAGATACGCAGTATTTT. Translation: CAISTSTDTQYF.

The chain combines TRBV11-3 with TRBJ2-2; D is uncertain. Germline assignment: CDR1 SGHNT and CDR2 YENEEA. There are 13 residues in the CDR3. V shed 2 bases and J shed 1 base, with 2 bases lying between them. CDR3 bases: TGTGCCAGCAGCTTACGGAACACCGGGGAGCTGTTTTTT. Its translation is CASSLRNTGELFF.

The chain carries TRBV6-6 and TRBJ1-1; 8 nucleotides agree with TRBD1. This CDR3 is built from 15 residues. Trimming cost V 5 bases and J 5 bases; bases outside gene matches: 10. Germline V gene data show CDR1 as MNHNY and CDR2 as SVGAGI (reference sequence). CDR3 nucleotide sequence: TGTGCCAGCAGTCGAAAACAGGGGGAGGGGACTGAAGCTTTCTTT. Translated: CASSRKQGEGTEAFF.

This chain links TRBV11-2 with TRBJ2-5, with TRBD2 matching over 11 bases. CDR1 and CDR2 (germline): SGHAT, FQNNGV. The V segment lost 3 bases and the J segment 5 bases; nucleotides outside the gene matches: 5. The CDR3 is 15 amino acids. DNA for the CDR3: TGTGCCAGCAGCTTTTGGCTAGCGGGGGGTGAGACCCAGTACTTC. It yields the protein CASSFWLAGGETQYF.

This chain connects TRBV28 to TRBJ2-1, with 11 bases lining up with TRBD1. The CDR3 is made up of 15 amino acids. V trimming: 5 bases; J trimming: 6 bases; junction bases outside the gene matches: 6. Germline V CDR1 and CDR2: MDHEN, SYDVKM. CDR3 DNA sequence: TGTGCCAGCAGTACATTGGACAGGGGGCTCAATGAGCAGTTCTTC. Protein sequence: CASSTLDRGLNEQFF.

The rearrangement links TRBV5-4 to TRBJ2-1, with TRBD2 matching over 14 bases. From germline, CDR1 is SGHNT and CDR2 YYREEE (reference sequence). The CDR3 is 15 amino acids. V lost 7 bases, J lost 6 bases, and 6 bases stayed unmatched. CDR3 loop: CASGRLAGGLNEQFF. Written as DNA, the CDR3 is TGTGCCAGCGGAAGACTAGCGGGGGGGCTCAATGAGCAGTTCTTC.